This TCR beta chain was profiled in a study of T cells in Graves' hyperthyroidism and ophthalmopathy. On the study more broadly: At initial diagnosis, before any treatment had begun, peripheral blood was obtained.

This clonotype was observed a handful of times. It was RNA transcripts that yielded the amplified TCR beta CDR3 regions. HTBI primers were used for first-round RT-PCR of the TCR CDR3. TCRdb fed the multiplex PCR reads into MiXCR, producing one record per CDR3 protein. Seen here are approximately 690,000 distinct CDR3 sequences, around 15% observed once, and the top ten hold about an eighth. CDR1 and CDR2 (germline): SQVTM, ANQGSEA. Trimming removed 3 bases from V and 6 bases from J; junction bases left unmatched: 3. CDR3 length: 13 residues. The material sequenced was blood. The V call is TRBV29-1, the J call TRBJ2-3, with 10 bases that match TRBD2. The receptor's source is a woman in her forties or fifties with Graves' ophthalmopathy. The CDR3 spells CSVDPSGSDTQYF. Here the CDR3 DNA reads TGCAGCGTTGATCCTAGCGGGAGTGATACGCAGTATTTT.